This TCR beta chain was found in a study of a mutant IDH1 vaccine in newly diagnosed glioma. Across the whole study: Most had both radiotherapy and temozolomide beforehand; others had only one. General observations from the study: Overall, 93.3% of patients had vaccine-induced immune responses. Pseudoprogression seemed unlinked to shifts in top peripheral T cell clonotypes.

Time point indicated: baseline, week 1 (first vaccination visit). The treatment: pre-vaccination baseline after standard-of-care therapy. Donors had new IDH1-mutant astrocytomas of WHO grade 3 or 4 (ATRX-lost). The CDR3 is made up of 14 amino acids. V shed 0 bases and J 2 bases; nucleotides not matched to a gene: 2. CDR1 is SGDLS, CDR2 YYNGEE, per germline. Data came from immunoSEQ multiplex PCR; TCRdb stores just in-frame clones and leaves some out. The data contain 30,000 to 40,000 clones, roughly 80% of them singletons. Details on this clone: The antigen remains undetermined.

V gene TRBV9 combines with J gene TRBJ2-7; 7 bases line up with TRBD1. The source material was PBMCs, sampled from a glioma patient treated with radiotherapy, temozolomide or both. The sequence derives from a man aged 40-49 years with glioma. Some clones in this sample may be carry-over from other donors' samples. The CDR3 coding sequence is TGTGCCAGCAGCGTAGCGGGGACAGCCTACGAGCAGTACTTC. Its translation: CASSVAGTAYEQYF.